This T cell receptor (beta chain) was sequenced in a study of blood T cell repertoires in COVID-19. Whole-study context: Samples representing acute and convalescent COVID-19 were sourced from the United States, Italy and Spain.

In the study's own analysis: Amplification with reference gene primers provided the estimates of nucleated cell counts. Profiling relied on immunoSEQ multiplex PCR, and the TCRdb table lists in-frame clones only, not all of them. From that table come the V and J calls and clone size; the DNA was used to work out D and trimming. The repertoire holds about 89,000 clones, with more than 65% as singletons. V lost 9 bases to trimming and J lost 7 bases, with 15 bases between them. Germline V lookup: CDR1 MNHEY, CDR2 SVGAGI. The CDR3 totals 12 residues. The origin of this receptor is a woman older than 75 with acute or convalescent COVID-19. The sample was peripheral blood. J is TRBJ1-1 and V is TRBV6-5, with D hard to call. The CDR3 sequence is CASSRRGNEAFF. As DNA, the CDR3 is TGTGCCAGTTCGCGCCGGGGAAATGAAGCTTTCTTT.